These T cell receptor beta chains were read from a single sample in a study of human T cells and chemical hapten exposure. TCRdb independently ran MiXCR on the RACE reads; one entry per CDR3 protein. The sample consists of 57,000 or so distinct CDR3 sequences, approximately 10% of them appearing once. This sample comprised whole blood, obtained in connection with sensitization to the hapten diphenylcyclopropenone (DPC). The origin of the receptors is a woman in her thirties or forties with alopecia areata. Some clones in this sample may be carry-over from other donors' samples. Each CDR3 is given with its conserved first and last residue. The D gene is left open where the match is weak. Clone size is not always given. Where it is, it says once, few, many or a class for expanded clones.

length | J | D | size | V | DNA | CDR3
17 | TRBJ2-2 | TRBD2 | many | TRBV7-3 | TGTGCCAGCAGCCCCCGACTAGCGGGGGAGAACACCGGGGAGCTGTTTTTT | CASSPRLAGENTGELFF
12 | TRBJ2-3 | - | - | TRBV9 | TGTGCCAGCTCAGAATACACAGATACGCAGTATTTT | CASSEYTDTQYF
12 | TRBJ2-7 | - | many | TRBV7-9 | TGTGCCAGCAGCTATAGTTCCAACGAGCAGTACTTC | CASSYSSNEQYF
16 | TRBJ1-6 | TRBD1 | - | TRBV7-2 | TGTGCCAGCAGCTTAGTAGGGACAGGGGGCGGTTCACCCCTCCACTTT | CASSLVGTGGGSPLHF
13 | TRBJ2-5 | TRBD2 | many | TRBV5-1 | TGCGCCAGCAGCCGAGCGGGAGAGGAGACCCAGTACTTC | CASSRAGEETQYF
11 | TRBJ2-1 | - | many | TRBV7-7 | TGTGCCAGCAGCTCCGGATATGAGCAGTTCTTC | CASSSGYEQFF
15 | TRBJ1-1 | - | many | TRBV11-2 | TGTGCCAGCAGCATGGCAGGGAGAGGGAACACTGAAGCTTTCTTT | CASSMAGRGNTEAFF
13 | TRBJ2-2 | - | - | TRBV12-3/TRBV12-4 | TGTGCCAGCAGTTTAGGGACCTACGGGGAGCTGTTTTTT | CASSLGTYGELFF
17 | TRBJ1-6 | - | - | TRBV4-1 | TGCGCCAGCAGCCAAGACTTTGGGGAGAATTATAATTCACCCCTCCACTTT | CASSQDFGENYNSPLHF
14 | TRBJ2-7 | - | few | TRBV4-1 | TGCGCCAGCAGCCAAGCCGGGACACTCTACGAGCAGTACTTC | CASSQAGTLYEQYF
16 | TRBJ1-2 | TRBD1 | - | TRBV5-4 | TGTGCCAGCAACCCCCCCGGACAGGGGGCGAACTATGGCTACACCTTC | CASNPPGQGANYGYTF
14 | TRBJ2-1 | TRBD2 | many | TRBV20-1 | TGCAGTGCTAGTAACGGGAGGGATTACAATGAGCAGTTCTTC | CSASNGRDYNEQFF
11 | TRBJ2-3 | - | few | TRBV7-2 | TGTGCCAGCAGCTGGCGAGATACGCAGTATTTT | CASSWRDTQYF
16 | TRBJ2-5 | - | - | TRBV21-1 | TGTGCCAGCAGCAAAGAGGTAGCGGGCGACCAAGAGACCCAGTACTTC | CASSKEVAGDQETQYF
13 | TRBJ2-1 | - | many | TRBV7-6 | TGTGCCAGCAGCTTATTTTCTAACAATGAGCAGTTCTTC | CASSLFSNNEQFF